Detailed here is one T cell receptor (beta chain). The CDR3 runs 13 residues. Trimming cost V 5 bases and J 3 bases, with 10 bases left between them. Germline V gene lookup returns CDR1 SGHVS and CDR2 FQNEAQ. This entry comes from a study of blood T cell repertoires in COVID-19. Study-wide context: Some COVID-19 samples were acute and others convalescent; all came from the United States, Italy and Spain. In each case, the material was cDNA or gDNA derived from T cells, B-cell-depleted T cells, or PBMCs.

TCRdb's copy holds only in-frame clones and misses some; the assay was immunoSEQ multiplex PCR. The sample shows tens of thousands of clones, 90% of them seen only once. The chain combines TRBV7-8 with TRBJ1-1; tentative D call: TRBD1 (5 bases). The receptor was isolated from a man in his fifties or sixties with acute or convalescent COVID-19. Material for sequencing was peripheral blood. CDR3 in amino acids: CASSLDSYTEAFF. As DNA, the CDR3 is TGTGCCAGCAGCCTCGACAGCTACACTGAAGCTTTCTTT.